One sample yielded the 12 T cell receptor beta chains listed below, sequenced in a study of technical replicates of blood from several donors. Some clones are missing from TCRdb's copy, which holds only in-frame ones; the method was immunoSEQ multiplex PCR. The sample shows 84,000 or so clones, roughly 94% of them seen only once. Sequenced material: T cells isolated from PBMCs. Receptor source: a human donor in good health.

The gene calls are TRBV6-5 and TRBJ2-7, with D tentatively TRBD2 (6 bases). V was pared by 3 bases and J by 7 bases, with 13 bases between. CDR1 and CDR2 (germline): MNHEY, SVGAGI. The CDR3 is 13 amino acids. The CDR3 protein is CASSYRRVGEQYF. DNA of the CDR3: TGTGCCAGCAGTTATCGGAGGGTTGGAGAGCAGTACTTC.

The chain joins TRBV9 to TRBJ2-7; D remains unclear. Germline CDR1 SGDLS, CDR2 YYNGEE. V was pared by 0 bases and J by 3 bases, with 7 bases between. This CDR3 spans 13 amino acids. Here the CDR3 DNA reads TGTGCCAGCAGCGTAGGGCACGACTACGAGCAGTACTTC. It encodes CASSVGHDYEQYF.

The chain is built from TRBV2 and TRBJ1-5; 7 bases align to TRBD1. The J segment lost 4 bases and the V segment lost 8 bases, leaving 23 bases of the junction unmatched. This CDR3 is built from 19 residues. In germline, CDR1 is SNHLY, CDR2 FYNNEI. The CDR3 protein is CASQGDNGPRTGQNQPQHF. Written as DNA, the CDR3 is TGTGCCAGCCAAGGGGATAATGGCCCCAGGACAGGTCAAAATCAGCCCCAGCATTTT.

The genes are TRBV11-2 and TRBJ2-7; TRBD1 is a possible D gene (6 bases). The ends were cut back, 1 base at V and 3 bases at J, with 16 bases in the middle. The CDR3 is made up of 16 amino acids. Per germline, CDR1 SGHAT and CDR2 FQNNGV. The CDR3 nucleotides read TGTGCCAGCAGCTTAGTTGCTCGGACAGAAAGCTACGAGCAGTACTTC. Residues: CASSLVARTESYEQYF.

The rearrangement uses TRBV27 and TRBJ2-1; D is perhaps TRBD2 (5 bases). The germline V and J ends were trimmed by 2 bases and 9 bases, with 20 bases remaining between them. From germline, CDR1 is MNHEY and CDR2 SMNVEV (reference sequence). This CDR3 comprises 16 residues. The DNA of the CDR3 is TGTGCCAGCAGTTTAAGCGGTAGCCTTCAGTTCGGTGAGCAGTTCTTC. This encodes CASSLSGSLQFGEQFF.

The rearrangement joins TRBV28 to TRBJ2-3, with 11 bases matching TRBD2. CDR1 is MDHEN, CDR2 SYDVKM, per germline. J lost 0 bases, V lost 7 bases, and 9 bases had no gene match. The CDR3 covers 17 residues. CDR3 sequence: CASNLSGLAGSTDTQYF. As DNA, the CDR3 is TGTGCCAGCAATCTATCCGGACTAGCGGGTAGCACAGATACGCAGTATTTT.

The chain joins TRBV2 to TRBJ1-3; D uncertain. Germline V gives CDR1 SNHLY, CDR2 FYNNEI. The CDR3 has 12 residues. V was pared by 8 bases and J by 8 bases, with 13 bases between. The CDR3 protein is CASVPARDTIYF. CDR3 in DNA: TGTGCCAGCGTCCCCGCCCGGGACACCATATATTTT.

V usage is TRBV18 and J usage is TRBJ1-3, with 7 bases identical to TRBD1. Germline CDR1 KGHSH, CDR2 LQKENI. CDR3 size: 17 residues. The V segment lost 3 bases and the J segment 8 bases; nucleotides outside the gene matches: 16. CDR3 coding DNA: TGTGCCAGCTCACCCACCCAACCGACAGGGCGATTGGACACCATATATTTT. This codes for CASSPTQPTGRLDTIYF.

In its sample, this clone was seen a few times. This sequence joins TRBV2 and TRBJ1-1, with D possibly matching TRBD1 (5 bases). The CDR3 covers 12 residues. V gave up 7 bases and J gave up 2 bases, with 8 bases separating them. Germline CDR1 is SNHLY and CDR2 is FYNNEI. CDR3 sequence reads: CASTGYNTEAFF. CDR3 DNA: TGTGCCAGCACAGGGTACAACACTGAAGCTTTCTTT.

The chain uses TRBV6-1 and TRBJ2-2, with a possible D match to TRBD2 (6 bases). The germline V and J ends were trimmed by 8 bases and 5 bases, with 15 bases remaining between them. The CDR3 runs 14 residues. Germline lookup yields CDR1 MNHNS and CDR2 SASEGT. The CDR3 bases are TGTGCCAGCCGGGACTCCCACTTGACCGGGGAGCTGTTTTTT. It translates to CASRDSHLTGELFF.

CDR3 coding DNA: TGTGCCAGTAGTGGTGGTAACTCGGGCAATCAGCCCCAGCATTTT. Translation gives CASSGGNSGNQPQHF. This chain links TRBV19 with TRBJ1-5; D not certain. CDR3 length: 15 residues. Germline loops: CDR1 LNHDA, CDR2 SQIVND (reference sequence). The germline V and J ends were trimmed by 5 bases and 2 bases, with 13 bases remaining between them.

This chain connects TRBV18 to TRBJ1-2, with a tentative D call TRBD1 (6 bases). This CDR3 is 14 amino acids long. V was cut by 8 bases and J by 4 bases, with 17 bases left in between. The germline gives CDR1 KGHSH, CDR2 LQKENI. CDR3 nucleotides: TGTGCCAGCAGCCAATCAGGGGATCCCTATGGCTACACCTTC. This gives the protein CASSQSGDPYGYTF.